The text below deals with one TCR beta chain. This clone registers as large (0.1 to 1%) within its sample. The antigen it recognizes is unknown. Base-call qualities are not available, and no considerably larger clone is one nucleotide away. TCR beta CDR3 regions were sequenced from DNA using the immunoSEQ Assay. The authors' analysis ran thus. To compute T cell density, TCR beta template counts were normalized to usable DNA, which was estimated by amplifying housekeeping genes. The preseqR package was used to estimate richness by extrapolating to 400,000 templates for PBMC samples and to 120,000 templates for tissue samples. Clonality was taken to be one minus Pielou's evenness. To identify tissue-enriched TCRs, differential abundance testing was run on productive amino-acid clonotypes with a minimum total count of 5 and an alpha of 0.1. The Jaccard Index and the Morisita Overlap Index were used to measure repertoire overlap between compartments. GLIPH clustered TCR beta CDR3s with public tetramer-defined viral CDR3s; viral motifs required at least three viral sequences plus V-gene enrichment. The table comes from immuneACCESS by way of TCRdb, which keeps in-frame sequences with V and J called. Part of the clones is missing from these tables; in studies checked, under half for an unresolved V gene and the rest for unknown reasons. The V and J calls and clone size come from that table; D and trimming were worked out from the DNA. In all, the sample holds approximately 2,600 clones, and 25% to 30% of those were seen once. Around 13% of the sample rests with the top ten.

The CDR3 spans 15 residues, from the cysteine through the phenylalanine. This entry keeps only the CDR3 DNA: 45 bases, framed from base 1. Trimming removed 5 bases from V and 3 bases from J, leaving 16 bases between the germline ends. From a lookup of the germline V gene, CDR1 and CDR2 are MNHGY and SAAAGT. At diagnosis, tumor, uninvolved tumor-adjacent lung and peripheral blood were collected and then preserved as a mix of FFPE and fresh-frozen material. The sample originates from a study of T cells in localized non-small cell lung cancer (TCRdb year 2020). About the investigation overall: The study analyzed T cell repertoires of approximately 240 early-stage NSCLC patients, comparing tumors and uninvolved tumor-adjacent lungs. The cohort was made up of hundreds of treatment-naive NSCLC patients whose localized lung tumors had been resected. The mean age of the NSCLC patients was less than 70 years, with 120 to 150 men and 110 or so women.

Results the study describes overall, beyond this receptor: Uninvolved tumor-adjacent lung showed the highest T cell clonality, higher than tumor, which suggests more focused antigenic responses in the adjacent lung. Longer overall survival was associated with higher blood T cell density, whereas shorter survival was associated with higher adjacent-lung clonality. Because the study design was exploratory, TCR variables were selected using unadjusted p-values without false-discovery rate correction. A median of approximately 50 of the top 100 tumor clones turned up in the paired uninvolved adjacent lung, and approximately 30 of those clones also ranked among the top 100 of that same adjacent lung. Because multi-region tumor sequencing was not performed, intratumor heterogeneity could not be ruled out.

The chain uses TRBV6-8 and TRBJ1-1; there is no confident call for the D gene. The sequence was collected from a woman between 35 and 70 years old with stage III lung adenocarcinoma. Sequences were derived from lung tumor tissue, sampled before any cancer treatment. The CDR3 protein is CASSAEKRVYTEAFF. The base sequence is TGTGCCAGCAGTGCAGAGAAAAGGGTATACACTGAAGCTTTCTTT.